The sequence of this TCR beta chain was determined in a study of CD4 T cells in relation to SARS-CoV-2 and coronaviruses. Overall study results and limits: This crossreactivity analysis covered spike protein alone, no other viral proteins. Roughly three fifths of donors had memory CD4+ clonotypes crossrecognizing SARS-CoV-2 and common cold coronavirus spike. Samples before the pandemic and after infection were not matched within any donor.

Before the COVID-19 pandemic, during about 2011-2019, CD4+ T cells were taken from unexposed donors. Turning to this clone: What it binds is not known.

TCRdb's table, derived via immunoSEQ multiplex PCR, lists solely in-frame clones and lacks some. The sample carries around 70,000 clones, about 87% recorded once. J gave up 5 bases and V 4 bases, and 3 bases lay outside the gene matches. This CDR3 has 13 amino acids. Germline lookup yields CDR1 LGHDT and CDR2 YNNKEL (reference sequence). V gene TRBV3-1 (or the pseudogene TRBV3-2) combines with J gene TRBJ2-5, with 8 nucleotides matching TRBD1. The source is a human donor in good health. Source material: memory CD4+ T cells from PBMCs. This CDR3 reads CASSRTGRETQYF. The CDR3 DNA is TGTGCCAGCAGCCGGACAGGGCGTGAGACCCAGTACTTC.